What follows are 13 T cell receptor beta chains derived from one specimen sequenced in a study of T cell responses to AZD1222 COVID-19 vaccine. Sequenced by immunoSEQ multiplex PCR; TCRdb stores in-frame clones only, minus some. Among 150,000 to 200,000 clones listed, over 70% were seen once. The source was peripheral blood, collected on day 0 of MenACWY control vaccination. All receptors derive from an adult in good health.

The chain has TRBV19 and TRBJ1-3; no firm D call. V shed 6 bases and J shed 4 bases, with 19 bases lying between them. Germline V gene lookup returns CDR1 LNHDA and CDR2 SQIVND (reference sequence). The CDR3 totals 16 residues. The CDR3 loop reads CASRGLDISGGNTIYF. The CDR3 bases are TGTGCCAGTAGGGGCCTCGACATCTCGGGAGGAAACACCATATATTTT.

The chain couples TRBV19 to TRBJ2-5; no definite D call. V lost 4 bases and J 5 bases, leaving 11 bases between the germline ends. This CDR3 spans 13 amino acids. CDR1 is LNHDA, CDR2 SQIVND, per germline (reference sequence). CDR3 region: CASSTRARETQYF. CDR3 in DNA: TGTGCCAGTAGTACCCGGGCCAGGGAGACCCAGTACTTC.

This chain connects TRBV27 to TRBJ1-4, with TRBD1 identical over 9 bases. Germline V lookup: CDR1 MNHEY, CDR2 SMNVEV (reference sequence). The CDR3 runs 17 residues. After removal of 2 bases from V and 8 bases from J, the junction contained 12 bases not matched to a gene. This CDR3 reads CASSLTGGGGPGEKLFF. DNA for the CDR3: TGTGCCAGCAGTTTAACAGGGGGCGGGGGACCGGGCGAAAAACTGTTTTTT.

The chain couples TRBV30 to TRBJ1-5; D perhaps matches TRBD1 (5 bases). CDR1 and CDR2 from the germline V gene are GTSNPN and SVGIG (reference sequence). The CDR3 runs to 13 residues. The V and J ends lost 4 bases and 4 bases respectively, with 11 bases between them. CDR3 sequence (DNA): TGTGCCTGGACGAGGGGAAGTAATCAGCCCCAGCATTTT. It translates to CAWTRGSNQPQHF.

The J gene is TRBJ2-7, the V gene TRBV5-5; possibly TRBD1 for D (6 bases). Trimming removed 4 bases from V and 2 bases from J, with 13 bases in between. Germline V gene sequence: CDR1 SGHKS, CDR2 YYEKEE (reference sequence). The CDR3 spans 14 residues. CDR3 bases: TGTGCCAGCAGCACAATTACAGGGACCTACGAGCAGTACTTC. It specifies CASSTITGTYEQYF.

The chain carries TRBV5-1 and TRBJ1-4; maybe TRBD1 (5 bases). Germline lookup yields CDR1 SGHRS and CDR2 YFSETQ. Trimming left V 0 bases short and J 2 bases short, with 5 bases between. This CDR3 region has 14 residues. CDR3 sequence: CASSLGDTNEKLFF. CDR3 in DNA: TGCGCCAGCAGCTTGGGGGACACTAATGAAAAACTGTTTTTT.

The chain carries TRBV28 and TRBJ2-7; 7 bases map to TRBD1. There are 14 residues in the CDR3. V dropped 4 bases and J dropped 3; count of bases not matched to a gene: 6. The germline V gene encodes CDR1 MDHEN and CDR2 SYDVKM. Written as DNA, the CDR3 is TGTGCCAGCAGTTACCCGGGACAGAGCTACGAGCAGTACTTC. Protein: CASSYPGQSYEQYF.

This clone was seen more than once but under ten times. This chain connects TRBV2 to TRBJ2-3; 11 bases match TRBD2. Germline lookup yields CDR1 SNHLY and CDR2 FYNNEI. The CDR3 length is 17 residues. Unmatched junction bases numbered 7, after V lost 4 bases and J lost 1 base. CDR3 residues: CASSVSSGGAGTDTQYF. Written as DNA, the CDR3 is TGTGCCAGCAGTGTTAGTAGCGGGGGGGCCGGCACAGATACGCAGTATTTT.

The chain couples TRBV5-1 to TRBJ2-7; perhaps TRBD2 as D (5 bases). V was cut by 4 bases and J by 1 base, with 12 bases left in between. There are 14 residues in the CDR3. CDR1 and CDR2 from the germline V gene are SGHRS and YFSETQ. The CDR3 DNA sequence: TGCGCCAGCAGCCGTGGCGGGCAATCCTACGAGCAGTACTTC. Protein product: CASSRGGQSYEQYF.

This chain links TRBV30 with TRBJ1-5; D unclear. Germline V CDR1 and CDR2: GTSNPN, SVGIG (reference sequence). The CDR3 extends over 17 amino acids. Trimming took 1 base from V and 0 from J, leaving 16 bases between them. This CDR3 reads CAWSAARRPYSNQPQHF. The CDR3 nucleotides are TGTGCCTGGAGTGCAGCGAGGCGGCCTTATAGCAATCAGCCCCAGCATTTT. Drawing the rest from reference TRBV30 and TRBJ1-5, the complete variable domain is SQTIHQWPATLVQPVGSPLSLECTVEGTSNPNLYWYRQAAGRGLQLLFYSVGIGQISSEVPQNLSASRPQDRQFILSSKKLLLSDSGFYLCAWSAARRPYSNQPQHFGDGTRLSIL.

This clone has only one observation. The rearrangement links TRBV9 to TRBJ2-1, with D unclear. The CDR3 loop spans 14 amino acids. Between the trimmed V and J ends, which lost 4 bases and 7 bases, there was a span of 15 bases. Germline CDR1 is SGDLS and CDR2 is YYNGEE. The CDR3, as DNA: TGTGCCAGCAGCCCACCGGAACCTCATAATGAGCAGTTCTTC. This encodes CASSPPEPHNEQFF.

The chain carries TRBV19 and TRBJ2-5; unclear D gene. The germline V and J ends were trimmed by 3 bases and 4 bases, with 3 bases remaining between them. Germline CDR1 reads LNHDA; CDR2 reads SQIVND (reference sequence). The CDR3 loop spans 11 amino acids. CDR3 in amino acids: CASSMGETQYF. CDR3 bases: TGTGCCAGTAGTATGGGAGAGACCCAGTACTTC.

V and J are TRBV19 and TRBJ2-1, with D tentatively TRBD1 or TRBD2 (7 bases each). The CDR3 spans 13 residues. V lost 7 bases and J 9 bases, leaving 16 bases between the germline ends. CDR1 is LNHDA, CDR2 SQIVND, per germline (reference sequence). The CDR3 bases are TGTGCCAGTACCTCGACAGGGAGGGGTGAGCAGTTCTTC. Translation gives CASTSTGRGEQFF.